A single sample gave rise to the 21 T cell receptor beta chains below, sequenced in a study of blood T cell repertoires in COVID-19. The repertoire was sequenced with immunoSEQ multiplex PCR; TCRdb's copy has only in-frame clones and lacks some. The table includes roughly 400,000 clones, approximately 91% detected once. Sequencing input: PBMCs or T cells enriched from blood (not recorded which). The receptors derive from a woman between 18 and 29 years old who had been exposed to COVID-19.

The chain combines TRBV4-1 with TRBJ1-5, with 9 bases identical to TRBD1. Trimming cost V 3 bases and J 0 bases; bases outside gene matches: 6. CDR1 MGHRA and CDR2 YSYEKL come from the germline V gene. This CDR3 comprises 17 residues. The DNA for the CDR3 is TGCGCCAGCAGCCACGGAGACAGGGGGTTTAGCAATCAGCCCCAGCATTTT. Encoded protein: CASSHGDRGFSNQPQHF.

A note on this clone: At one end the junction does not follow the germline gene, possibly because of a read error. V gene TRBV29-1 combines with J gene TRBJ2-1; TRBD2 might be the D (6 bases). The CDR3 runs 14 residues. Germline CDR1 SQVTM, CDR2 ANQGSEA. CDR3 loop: CSVEGVLAYNEQFF. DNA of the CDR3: TGCAGCGTAGAAGGGGTCCTAGCGTACAATGAGCAGTTCTTC.

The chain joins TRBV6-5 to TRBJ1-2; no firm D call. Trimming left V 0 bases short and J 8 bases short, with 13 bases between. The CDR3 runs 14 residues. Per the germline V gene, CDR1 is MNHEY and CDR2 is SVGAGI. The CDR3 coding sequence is TGTGCCAGCAGTTACTCGATCAGTGATGAAGGCTACACCTTC. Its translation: CASSYSISDEGYTF.

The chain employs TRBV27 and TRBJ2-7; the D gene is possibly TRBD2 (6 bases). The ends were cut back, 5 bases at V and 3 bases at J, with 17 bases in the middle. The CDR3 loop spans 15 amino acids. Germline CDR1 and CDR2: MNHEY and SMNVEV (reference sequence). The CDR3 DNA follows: TGTGCCAGCAGTCTCAGCGGGCTAGCCAACTACGAGCAGTACTTC. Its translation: CASSLSGLANYEQYF.

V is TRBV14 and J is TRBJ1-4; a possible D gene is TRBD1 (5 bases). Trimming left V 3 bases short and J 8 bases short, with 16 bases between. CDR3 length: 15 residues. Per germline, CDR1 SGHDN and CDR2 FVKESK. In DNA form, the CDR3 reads TGTGCCAGCAGCCAGCACCAGGGCCCCCAAGAAAAACTGTTTTTT. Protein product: CASSQHQGPQEKLFF.

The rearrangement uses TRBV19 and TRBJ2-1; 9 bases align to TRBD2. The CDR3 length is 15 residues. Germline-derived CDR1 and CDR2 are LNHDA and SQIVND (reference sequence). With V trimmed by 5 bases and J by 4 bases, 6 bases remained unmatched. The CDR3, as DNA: TGTGCCAGTAGTCCGGGACTAGCCTCTTACAATGAGCAGTTCTTC. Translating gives CASSPGLASYNEQFF.

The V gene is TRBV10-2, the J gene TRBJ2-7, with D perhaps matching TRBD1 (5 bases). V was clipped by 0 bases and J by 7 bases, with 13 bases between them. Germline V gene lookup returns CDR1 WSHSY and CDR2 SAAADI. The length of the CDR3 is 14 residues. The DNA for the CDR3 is TGCGCCAGCAGTGAGTCGCAGGGAAACCGGGAGCAGTACTTC. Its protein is CASSESQGNREQYF.

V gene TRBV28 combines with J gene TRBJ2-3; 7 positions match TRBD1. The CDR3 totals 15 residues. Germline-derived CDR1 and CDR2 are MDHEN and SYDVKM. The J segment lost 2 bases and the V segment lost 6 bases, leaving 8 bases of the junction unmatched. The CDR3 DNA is TGTGCCAGCAGCGCTGCAGGGGGAATCACAGATACGCAGTATTTT. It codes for CASSAAGGITDTQYF.

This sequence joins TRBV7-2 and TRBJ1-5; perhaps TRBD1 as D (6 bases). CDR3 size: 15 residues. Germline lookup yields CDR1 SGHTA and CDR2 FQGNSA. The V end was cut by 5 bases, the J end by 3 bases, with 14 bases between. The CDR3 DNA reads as TGTGCCAGCAGCACCGGGACAACCCTCAATCAGCCCCAGCATTTT. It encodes CASSTGTTLNQPQHF.

The CDR3 region has the DNA TGTGCCAGCAGCTTCGACACTCCCCCAGCGGGCCATCGCACAGATACGCAGTATTTT. Amino acids: CASSFDTPPAGHRTDTQYF. The V and J genes are TRBV13 and TRBJ2-3; D might be TRBD2 (6 bases). Trimming removed 3 bases at V and 1 base at J, with 23 bases between. The CDR3 totals 19 residues. In germline, CDR1 is PRHDT, CDR2 FYEKMQ (reference sequence).

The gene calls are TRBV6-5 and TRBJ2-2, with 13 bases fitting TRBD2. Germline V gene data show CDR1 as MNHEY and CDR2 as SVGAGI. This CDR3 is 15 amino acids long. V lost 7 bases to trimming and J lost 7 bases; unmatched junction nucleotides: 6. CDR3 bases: TGTGCCAGCACCCTTGGACTAGCGGGAGTCGGGGAGCTGTTTTTT. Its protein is CASTLGLAGVGELFF.

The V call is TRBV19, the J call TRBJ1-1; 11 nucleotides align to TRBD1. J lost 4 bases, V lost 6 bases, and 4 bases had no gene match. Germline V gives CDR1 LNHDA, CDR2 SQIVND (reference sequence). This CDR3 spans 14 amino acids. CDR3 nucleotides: TGTGCCAGTAGCGGGACAGGGGGTAGCACTGAAGCTTTCTTT. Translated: CASSGTGGSTEAFF.

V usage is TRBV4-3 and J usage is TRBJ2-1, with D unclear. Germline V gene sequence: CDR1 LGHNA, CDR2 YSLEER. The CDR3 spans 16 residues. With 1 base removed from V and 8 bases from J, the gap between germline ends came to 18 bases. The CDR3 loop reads CASSQGVAVLEYEQFF. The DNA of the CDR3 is TGCGCCAGCAGCCAAGGGGTCGCTGTTCTAGAGTATGAGCAGTTCTTC.

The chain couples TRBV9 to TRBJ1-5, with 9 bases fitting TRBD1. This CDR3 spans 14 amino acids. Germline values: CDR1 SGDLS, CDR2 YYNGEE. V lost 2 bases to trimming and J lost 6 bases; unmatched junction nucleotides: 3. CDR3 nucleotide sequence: TGTGCCAGCAGCGTCGGGACAGGGTCTCAGCCCCAGCATTTT. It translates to CASSVGTGSQPQHF. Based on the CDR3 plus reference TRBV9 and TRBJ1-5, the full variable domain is DSGVTQTPKHLITATGQRVTLRCSPRSGDLSVYWYQQSLDQGLQFLIQYYNGEERAKGNILERFSAQQFPDLHSELNLSSLELGDSALYFCASSVGTGSQPQHFGDGTRLSIL.

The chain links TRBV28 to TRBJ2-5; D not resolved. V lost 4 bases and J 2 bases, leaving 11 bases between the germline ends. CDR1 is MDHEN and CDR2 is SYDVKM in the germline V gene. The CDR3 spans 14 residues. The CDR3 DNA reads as TGTGCCAGCAGTTCCGTGGCAGGACAAGAGACCCAGTACTTC. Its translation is CASSSVAGQETQYF.

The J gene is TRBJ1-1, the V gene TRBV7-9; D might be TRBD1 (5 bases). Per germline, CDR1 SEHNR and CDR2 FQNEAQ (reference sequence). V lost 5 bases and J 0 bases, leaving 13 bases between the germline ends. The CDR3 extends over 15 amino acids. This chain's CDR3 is CASSPKGVLNTEAFF. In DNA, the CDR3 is TGTGCCAGCAGCCCCAAAGGGGTTCTGAACACTGAAGCTTTCTTT.

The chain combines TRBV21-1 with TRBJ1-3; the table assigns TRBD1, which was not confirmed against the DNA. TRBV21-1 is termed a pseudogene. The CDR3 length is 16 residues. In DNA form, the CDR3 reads TGTGCCAGCAGCAAAGGGGGACAGGGGATTGGAAACACCATATATTTT. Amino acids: CASSKGGQGIGNTIYF.

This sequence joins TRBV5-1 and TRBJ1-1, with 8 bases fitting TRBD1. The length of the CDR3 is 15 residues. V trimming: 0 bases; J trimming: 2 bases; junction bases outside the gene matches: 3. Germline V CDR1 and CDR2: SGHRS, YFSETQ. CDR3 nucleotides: TGCGCCAGCAGCTTGGAGGGGACAGGTAACACTGAAGCTTTCTTT. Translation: CASSLEGTGNTEAFF.

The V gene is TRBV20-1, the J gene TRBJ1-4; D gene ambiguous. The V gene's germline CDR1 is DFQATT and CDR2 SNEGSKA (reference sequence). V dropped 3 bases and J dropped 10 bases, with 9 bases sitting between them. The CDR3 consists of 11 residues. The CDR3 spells CSASEGGKLFF. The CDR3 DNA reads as TGCAGTGCTAGCGAGGGTGGAAAACTGTTTTTT.

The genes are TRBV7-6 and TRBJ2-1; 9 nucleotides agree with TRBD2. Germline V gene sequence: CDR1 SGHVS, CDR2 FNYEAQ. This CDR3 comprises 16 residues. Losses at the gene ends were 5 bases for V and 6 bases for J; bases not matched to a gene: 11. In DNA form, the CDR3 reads TGTGCCAGCAGCCCTCCCGGGGGCGGGAGGGCCAATGAGCAGTTCTTC. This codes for CASSPPGGGRANEQFF.

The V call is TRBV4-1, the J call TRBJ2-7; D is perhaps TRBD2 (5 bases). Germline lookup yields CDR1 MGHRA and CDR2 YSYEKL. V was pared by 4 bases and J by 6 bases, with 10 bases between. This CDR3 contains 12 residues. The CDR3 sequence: CASSPDLGEQYF. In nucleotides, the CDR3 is TGCGCCAGCAGCCCGGACTTGGGCGAGCAGTACTTC.